A selection of T cell receptor beta chains follows, all from one sample in a study of CXCR3-negative and CXCR3-positive naive CD8 T cells. TCRdb re-called the 5' RACE reads; every CDR3 protein appears as one record, without DNA. The table lists over 100,000 distinct CDR3 sequences. Sequencing was done on a sample of naive CXCR3- CD8+ T cells from blood. These receptors were collected from a human donor in good health. Some clones in this sample may be carry-over from other donors' samples. Each CDR3 is given with its conserved first and last residue. Fields, in order: CDR3 protein, J gene, V gene.

CDR3: CASSLMGGGHTDTQYF; J: TRBJ2-3; V: TRBV7-3
CDR3: CASSQDFSGANVLTF; J: TRBJ2-6; V: TRBV3-1
CDR3: CAIRTGATPSREQYF; J: TRBJ2-7; V: TRBV5-1
CDR3: CASSRLAGVNTATQYF; J: TRBJ2-3; V: TRBV28
CDR3: CASSLGASEQFF; J: TRBJ2-1; V: TRBV5-1
CDR3: CASSPPLEDQDTQYF; J: TRBJ2-3; V: TRBV7-6
CDR3: CASSPGLGTDTQYF; J: TRBJ2-3; V: TRBV6-4
CDR3: CASSFGRGLYNEQFF; J: TRBJ2-1; V: TRBV11-2
CDR3: CASSTDREETQYF; J: TRBJ2-5; V: TRBV7-9
CDR3: CASSLEGLEGDTQYF; J: TRBJ2-3; V: TRBV11-2
CDR3: CASRTLAGSSTDTQYF; J: TRBJ2-3; V: TRBV6-1
CDR3: CASSHSLNTGELFF; J: TRBJ2-2; V: TRBV3-1
CDR3: CASSLAGYNTEAFF; J: TRBJ1-1; V: TRBV5-6
CDR3: CSVEGGPTPPYEQYF; J: TRBJ2-7; V: TRBV29-1
CDR3: CSVLLRSYEQYF; J: TRBJ2-7; V: TRBV29-1
CDR3: CASSLAAPGSKF; J: TRBJ1-2; V: TRBV7-9
CDR3: CASSFTGPQETQYF; J: TRBJ2-5; V: TRBV7-9
CDR3: CASSDSTRDSGGYTF; J: TRBJ1-2; V: TRBV6-4
CDR3: CATSNIYRGNEQYF; J: TRBJ2-7; V: TRBV15
CDR3: CASSSRGAEETQYF; J: TRBJ2-5; V: TRBV28
CDR3: CSVESLRVGNQETQYF; J: TRBJ2-5; V: TRBV29-1
CDR3: CATSGAIGPGVAEAFF; J: TRBJ1-1; V: TRBV15
CDR3: CASSQARDPGYGYTF; J: TRBJ1-2; V: TRBV4-3
CDR3: CSVGPGLANVQYF; J: TRBJ2-7; V: TRBV29-1